This T cell receptor (beta chain) was identified in a study of T cell changes during pregnancy in multiple sclerosis. The data were produced by immunoSEQ multiplex PCR, yet TCRdb's version contains in-frame clones alone and is incomplete. The sample holds under 60,000 clones, about 90% seen once. This receptor was identified in a female donor with multiple sclerosis, enrolled in a pregnancy study. The sequencing used CD8+ T cells from peripheral blood mononuclear cells, collected after pregnancy.

CDR3 in DNA: TGCGCCAGCAGCTTGGTGGGCGAGTTTCCCACAGATACGCAGTATTTT. It is translated as CASSLVGEFPTDTQYF. J is TRBJ2-3 and V is TRBV5-1, with unresolved D. This CDR3 has 16 residues. From germline, CDR1 is SGHRS and CDR2 YFSETQ. Between the trimmed V and J ends, which lost 0 bases and 2 bases, there was a span of 13 bases.